The source of this TCR beta chain is a study of spatial heterogeneity in lung cancer. Time point described: sample taken at primary tumor resection. Frozen PBMC, nontumor lung or tumor provided whole RNA, which was sequenced unsorted. Germline CDR1 and CDR2: SNHLY and FYNNEI. This CDR3 has 15 residues. To note about this clonotype: A read error may account for a junction end that differs from germline.

TCRdb itself ran the 5' RACE reads through MiXCR, one entry per CDR3 protein. Of some 29,000 distinct CDR3 sequences listed, approximately 8.4% are singletons. The specimen comprised PBMCs, sampled at surgery. The chain joins TRBV2 to TRBJ1-6, with 8 bases identical to TRBD1. The receptor comes from a female donor with early-stage non-small cell lung cancer. The CDR3 is CVSSEGGQGGSPLHF. The CDR3 coding sequence is TGTGTCAGCAGTGAAGGAGGACAGGGTGGTTCGCCCCTCCACTTT. The variable domain in full, completed from reference TRBV2 and TRBJ1-6, reads EPEVTQTPSHQVTQMGQEVILRCVPISNHLYFYWYRQILGQKVEFLVSFYNNEISEKSEIFDDQFSVERPDGSNFTLKIRSTKLEDSAMYFCVSSEGGQGGSPLHFGNGTRLTVT.